This entry is about one TCR beta chain. Its antigen is unidentified. The V segment lost 5 bases and the J segment 5 bases; nucleotides outside the gene matches: 10. The CDR3 has 15 residues. Germline values: CDR1 SEHNR, CDR2 FQNEAQ (reference sequence). The entry originates in a study of cytomegalovirus exposure and HLA in healthy donors. Overall study context: The study's early data release held about 85 million unique TCRs from HLA-typed donors.

Study observations and caveats: One variant, a missense change in DCLRE1C, was linked in a later analysis to TCR beta V- and J-gene trimming. CMV antigen specificity was confirmed in vitro for a few CMV-associated chains.

The study ran its PCR with 60 Vbeta and 13 Jbeta primers. As handled by the study authors: Roughly 76 million unique TCR beta chains, 10 million to 13 million of them shared, were counted by a later analysis. Repertoires were generated with immunoSEQ multiplex PCR, while TCRdb's copy carries only in-frame clones and drops some. V and J calls and clone size are those listed in that table; D and trimming were worked out from the DNA. This table holds about 160,000 clones, roughly 79% found once. The sequence derives from a woman in her thirties or forties in good health and CMV-seropositive. The chain is built from TRBV7-9 and TRBJ1-1, with 8 bases fitting TRBD1. Sequenced: PBMCs. CDR3 region: CASSDQTGEGTEAFF. CDR3 DNA sequence: TGTGCCAGCAGCGATCAGACAGGGGAAGGAACTGAAGCTTTCTTT.